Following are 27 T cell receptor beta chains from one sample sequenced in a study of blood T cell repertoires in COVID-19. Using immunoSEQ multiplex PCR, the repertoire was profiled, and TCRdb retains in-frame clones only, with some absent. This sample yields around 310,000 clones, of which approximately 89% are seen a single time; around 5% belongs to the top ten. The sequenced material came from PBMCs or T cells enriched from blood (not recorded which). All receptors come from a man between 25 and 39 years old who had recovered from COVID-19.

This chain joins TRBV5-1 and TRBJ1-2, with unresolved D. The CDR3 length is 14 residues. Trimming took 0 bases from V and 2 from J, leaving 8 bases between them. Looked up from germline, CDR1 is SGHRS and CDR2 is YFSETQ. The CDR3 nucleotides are TGCGCCAGCAGCTTGGGGTCCAGAAACTATGGCTACACCTTC. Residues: CASSLGSRNYGYTF.

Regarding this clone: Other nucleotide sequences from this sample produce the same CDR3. The CDR3 nucleotides read TGTGCCAGCAGCGTGGGGACAGACCAAGAGACCCAGTACTTC. Its translation is CASSVGTDQETQYF. V and J are TRBV9 and TRBJ2-5; TRBD1 aligns across 7 bases. Losses at the gene ends were 2 bases for V and 0 bases for J; bases not matched to a gene: 1. The germline CDR1 and CDR2 sequences are SGDLS and YYNGEE. This CDR3 has 14 residues.

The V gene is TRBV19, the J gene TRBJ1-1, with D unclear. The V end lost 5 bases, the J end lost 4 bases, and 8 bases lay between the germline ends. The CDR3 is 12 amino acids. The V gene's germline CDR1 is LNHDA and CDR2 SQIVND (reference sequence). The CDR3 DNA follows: TGTGCCAGTAGTTCAAAGCGCACTGAAGCTTTCTTT. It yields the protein CASSSKRTEAFF.

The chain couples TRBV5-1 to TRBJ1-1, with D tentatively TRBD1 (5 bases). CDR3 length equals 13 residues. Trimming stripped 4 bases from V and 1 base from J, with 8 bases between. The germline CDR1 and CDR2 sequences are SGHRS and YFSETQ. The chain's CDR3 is CASSRGQNTEAFF. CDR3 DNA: TGCGCCAGCAGCCGAGGACAGAACACTGAAGCTTTCTTT.

Here the CDR3 DNA reads TGTGCCAGCAGAATCCATGGGCTTGGCAATCAGCCCCAGCATTTT. Its translation: CASRIHGLGNQPQHF. The chain combines TRBV27 with TRBJ1-5, with D uncertain. The CDR3 loop spans 15 amino acids. Germline CDR1 reads MNHEY; CDR2 reads SMNVEV (reference sequence). V was trimmed by 6 bases and J by 2 bases, leaving 14 bases between them.

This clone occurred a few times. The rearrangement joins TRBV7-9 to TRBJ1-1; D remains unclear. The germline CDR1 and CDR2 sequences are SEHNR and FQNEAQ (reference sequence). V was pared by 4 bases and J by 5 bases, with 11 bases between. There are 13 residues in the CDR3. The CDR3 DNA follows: TGTGCCAGCAGCTCCCTCTCCGGTACTGAAGCTTTCTTT. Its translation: CASSSLSGTEAFF.

CDR3 coding DNA: TGTGCCAGCAGCTTAACGGTAGGGGATAATTCACCCCTCCACTTT. This translates into CASSLTVGDNSPLHF. V and J are TRBV5-4 and TRBJ1-6; a possible D gene is TRBD1 (5 bases). The CDR3 runs 15 residues. The germline CDR1 and CDR2 sequences are SGHNT and YYREEE (reference sequence). Trimming shortened V by 2 bases and J by 5 bases, and 11 bases separated the two germline ends.

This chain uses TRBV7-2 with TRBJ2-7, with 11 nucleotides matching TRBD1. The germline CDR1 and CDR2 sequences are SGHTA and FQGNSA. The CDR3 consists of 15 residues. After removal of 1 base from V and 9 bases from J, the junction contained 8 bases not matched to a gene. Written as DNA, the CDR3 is TGTGCCAGCAGCTTAGATGGGGACAGGGGGGATCGGCAGTACTTC. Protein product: CASSLDGDRGDRQYF.

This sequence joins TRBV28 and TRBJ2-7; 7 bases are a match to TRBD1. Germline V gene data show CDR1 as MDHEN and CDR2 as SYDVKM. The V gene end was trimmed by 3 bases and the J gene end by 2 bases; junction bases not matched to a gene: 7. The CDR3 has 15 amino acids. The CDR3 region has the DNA TGTGCCAGCAGTTTCTACAGGGGTTTGACCTACGAGCAGTACTTC. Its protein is CASSFYRGLTYEQYF. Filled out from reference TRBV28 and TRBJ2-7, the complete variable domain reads DVKVTQSSRYLVKRTGEKVFLECVQDMDHENMFWYRQDPGLGLRLIYFSYDVKMKEKGDIPEGYSVSREKKERFSLILESASTNQTSMYLCASSFYRGLTYEQYFGPGTRLTVT.

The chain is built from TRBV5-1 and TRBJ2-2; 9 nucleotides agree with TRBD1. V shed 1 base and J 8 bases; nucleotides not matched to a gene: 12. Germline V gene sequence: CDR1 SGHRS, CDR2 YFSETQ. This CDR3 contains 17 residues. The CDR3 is CASSLLGGTGSSGELFF. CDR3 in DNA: TGCGCCAGCAGCTTGCTGGGCGGGACAGGGAGTTCGGGGGAGCTGTTTTTT. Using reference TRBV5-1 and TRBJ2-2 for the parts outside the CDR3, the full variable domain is KAGVTQTPRYLIKTRGQQVTLSCSPISGHRSVSWYQQTPGQGLQFLFEYFSETQRNKGNFPGRFSGRQFSNSRSEMNVSTLELGDSALYLCASSLLGGTGSSGELFFGEGSRLTVL.

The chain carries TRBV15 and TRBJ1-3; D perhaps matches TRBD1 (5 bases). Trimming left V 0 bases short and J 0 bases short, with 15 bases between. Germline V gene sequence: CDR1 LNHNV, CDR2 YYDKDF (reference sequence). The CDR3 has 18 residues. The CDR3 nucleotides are TGTGCCACCAGCAGAGAGTGGGGCTCGGCAGTCTCTGGAAACACCATATATTTT. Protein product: CATSREWGSAVSGNTIYF.

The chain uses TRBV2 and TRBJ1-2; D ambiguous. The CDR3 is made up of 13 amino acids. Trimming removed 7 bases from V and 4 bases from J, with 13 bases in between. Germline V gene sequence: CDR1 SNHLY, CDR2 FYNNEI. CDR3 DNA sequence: TGTGCCAGCAATGGAGATACTGCCTATGGCTACACCTTC. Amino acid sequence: CASNGDTAYGYTF.

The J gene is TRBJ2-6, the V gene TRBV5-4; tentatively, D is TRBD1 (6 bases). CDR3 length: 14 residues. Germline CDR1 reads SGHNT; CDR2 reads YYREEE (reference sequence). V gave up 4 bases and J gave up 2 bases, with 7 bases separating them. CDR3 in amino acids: CASSPGAGANVLTF. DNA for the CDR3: TGTGCCAGCAGCCCAGGGGCTGGGGCCAACGTCCTGACTTTC.

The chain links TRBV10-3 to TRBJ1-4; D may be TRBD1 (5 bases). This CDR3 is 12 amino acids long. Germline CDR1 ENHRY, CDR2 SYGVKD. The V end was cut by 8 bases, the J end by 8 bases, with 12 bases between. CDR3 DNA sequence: TGTGCCATCGGGCAGGGCTACGAAAAACTGTTTTTT. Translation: CAIGQGYEKLFF.

The CDR3 DNA is TGTGCCAGCAGCCCGACTGGACTCAATTCACCCCTCCACTTT. Protein sequence: CASSPTGLNSPLHF. The J gene is TRBJ1-6, the V gene TRBV14, with D uncertain. Germline CDR1 is SGHDN and CDR2 is FVKESK. The length of the CDR3 is 14 residues. V lost 4 bases and J lost 7, with 11 bases in between.

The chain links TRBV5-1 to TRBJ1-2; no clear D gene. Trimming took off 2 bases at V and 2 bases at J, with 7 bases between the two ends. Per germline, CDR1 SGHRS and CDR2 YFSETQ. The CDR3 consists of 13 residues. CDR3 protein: CASSFTQNYGYTF. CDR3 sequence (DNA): TGCGCCAGCAGCTTTACACAGAACTATGGCTACACCTTC.

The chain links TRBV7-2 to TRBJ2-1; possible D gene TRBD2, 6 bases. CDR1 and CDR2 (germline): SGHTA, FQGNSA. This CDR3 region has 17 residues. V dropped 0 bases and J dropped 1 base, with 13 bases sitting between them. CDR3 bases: TGTGCCAGCAGCTTAGCCTCTGGCGGGGTATCCTACAATGAGCAGTTCTTC. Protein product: CASSLASGGVSYNEQFF.

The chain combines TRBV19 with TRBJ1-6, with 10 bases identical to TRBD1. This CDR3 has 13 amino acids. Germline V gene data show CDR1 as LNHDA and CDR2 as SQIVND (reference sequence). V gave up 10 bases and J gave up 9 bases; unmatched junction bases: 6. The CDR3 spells CATSRQGASPLHF. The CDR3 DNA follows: TGTGCCACCAGCCGACAGGGGGCTTCACCCCTCCACTTT. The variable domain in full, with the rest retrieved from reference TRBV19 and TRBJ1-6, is DGGITQSPKYLFRKEGQNVTLSCEQNLNHDAMYWYRQDPGQGLRLIYYSQIVNDFQKGDIAEGYSVSREKKESFPLTVTSAQKNPTAFYLCATSRQGASPLHFGNGTRLTVT.

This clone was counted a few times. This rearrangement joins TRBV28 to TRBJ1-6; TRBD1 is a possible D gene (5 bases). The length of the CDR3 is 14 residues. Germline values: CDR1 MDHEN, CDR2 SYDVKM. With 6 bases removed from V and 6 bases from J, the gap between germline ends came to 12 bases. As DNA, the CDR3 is TGTGCCAGCAGCCAGGGACTCCTTAATTCACCCCTCCACTTT. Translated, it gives CASSQGLLNSPLHF.

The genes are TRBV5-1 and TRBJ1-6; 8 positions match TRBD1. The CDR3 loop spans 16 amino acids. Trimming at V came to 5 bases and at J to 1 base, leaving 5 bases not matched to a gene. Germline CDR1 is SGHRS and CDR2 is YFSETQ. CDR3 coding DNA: TGCGCCAGCAGAAGCACAGGGGGATCCTATAATTCACCCCTCCACTTT. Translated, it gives CASRSTGGSYNSPLHF.

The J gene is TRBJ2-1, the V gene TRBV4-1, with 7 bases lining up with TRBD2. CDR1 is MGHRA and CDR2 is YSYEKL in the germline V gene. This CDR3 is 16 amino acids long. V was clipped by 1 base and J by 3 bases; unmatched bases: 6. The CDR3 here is CASSQVPAGSYNEQFF. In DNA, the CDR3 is TGCGCCAGCAGCCAAGTTCCAGCGGGGAGCTACAATGAGCAGTTCTTC.

This chain's CDR3 is CASSPTGAYEQYF. CDR3 nucleotide sequence: TGTGCCAGTAGTCCAACAGGGGCCTACGAGCAGTACTTC. V usage is TRBV19 and J usage is TRBJ2-7, with 7 bases identical to TRBD1. V lost 5 bases to trimming and J lost 2 bases; unmatched junction nucleotides: 3. Germline V CDR1 and CDR2: LNHDA, SQIVND (reference sequence). This CDR3 has 13 residues.

The CDR3 coding sequence is TGTGCCAGCAGACCATCACAGGGGCGGTATAATTCACCCCTCCACTTT. Protein product: CASRPSQGRYNSPLHF. The chain employs TRBV28 and TRBJ1-6; TRBD1 agrees at 7 bases. Germline V gene sequence: CDR1 MDHEN, CDR2 SYDVKM. J was trimmed by 4 bases and V by 6 bases; bases with no gene match: 9. The CDR3 length is 16 residues.

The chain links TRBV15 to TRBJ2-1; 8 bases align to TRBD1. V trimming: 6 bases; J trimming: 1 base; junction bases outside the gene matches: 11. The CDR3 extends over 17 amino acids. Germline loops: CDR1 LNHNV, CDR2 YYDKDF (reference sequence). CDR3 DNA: TGTGCCACCAGACCGGGCCAGGGGGCGCGGTCCTACAATGAGCAGTTCTTC. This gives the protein CATRPGQGARSYNEQFF.

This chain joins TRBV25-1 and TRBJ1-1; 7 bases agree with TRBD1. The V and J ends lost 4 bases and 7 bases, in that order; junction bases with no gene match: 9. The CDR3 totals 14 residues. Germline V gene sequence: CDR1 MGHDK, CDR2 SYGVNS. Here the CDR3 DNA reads TGTGCCAGCAGTGTCCCGGGACAGTCTATTGAAGCTTTCTTT. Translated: CASSVPGQSIEAFF.

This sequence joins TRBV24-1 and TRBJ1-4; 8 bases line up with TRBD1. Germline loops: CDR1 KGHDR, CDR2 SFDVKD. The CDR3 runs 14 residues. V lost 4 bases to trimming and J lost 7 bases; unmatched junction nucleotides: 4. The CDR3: CATSDPGTGEKLFF. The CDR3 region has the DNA TGTGCCACCAGTGACCCCGGGACAGGTGAAAAACTGTTTTTT.

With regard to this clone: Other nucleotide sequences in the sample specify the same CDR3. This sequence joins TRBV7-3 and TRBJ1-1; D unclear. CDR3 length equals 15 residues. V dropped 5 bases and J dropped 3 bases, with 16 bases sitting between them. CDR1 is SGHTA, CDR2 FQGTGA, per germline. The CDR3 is CASSPGGPGDTEAFF. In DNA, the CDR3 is TGTGCCAGCAGCCCTGGCGGGCCTGGGGACACTGAAGCTTTCTTT.